The 18 T cell receptor beta chains in this list originate from one sample, sequenced in a study of tumor-infiltrating lymphocytes in primary liver carcinoma. Constant-region priming of about 500 ng total RNA yielded TCR beta cDNA. Each TCR beta library was derived from three nested multiplex PCR rounds that employed slightly modified ARM-PCR. The first two PCR rounds, around 10 cycles each, used TRBV1-TRBV30 forward primers and a C-beta reverse primer. TCRdb processed the multiplex PCR reads anew with MiXCR; each CDR3 protein has one entry. The table shows roughly 36,000 distinct CDR3 sequences, with roughly 75% occurring only once. The source material, 20-30 mg of unsorted bulk tissue, was used to co-extract RNA and DNA. The sample consisted of tumor-adjacent normal liver tissue. The source of these receptors is a man aged 40-50 years with primary liver carcinoma and hepatitis B virus infection.

Points on this clonotype: At one end the junction does not follow the germline gene, possibly because of a read error. The chain uses TRBV11-2 and TRBJ1-5, with D perhaps TRBD1 (5 bases). Looked up from germline, CDR1 is SGHAT and CDR2 is FQNNGV. The CDR3 covers 17 residues. CDR3 sequence (DNA): TGTGCCAGCAGCTTAGTAGGGGTAGCGGGGAGCAATCAGCCCCATCATTTT. It is translated as CASSLVGVAGSNQPHHF.

This clonotype was seen ten or more times. This rearrangement joins TRBV2 to TRBJ2-2, with D possibly being TRBD1 (5 bases). CDR1 and CDR2 (germline): SNHLY, FYNNEI. The V gene lost 8 bases and the J gene lost 7 bases, with 11 bases spanning the gap. The CDR3 length is 12 residues. CDR3: CASSYTGGELFF. CDR3 in DNA: TGTGCCAGCTCATATACAGGCGGGGAGCTGTTTTTT.

A remark on this clonotype: Sequence at one end of the junction differs from germline and may be a read error. This sequence joins TRBV4-1 and TRBJ2-1; TRBD1 or TRBD2 may be the D gene (5 bases each). The CDR3 is 15 amino acids. Germline V gene lookup returns CDR1 MGHRA and CDR2 YSYEKL. CDR3 sequence (DNA): TGCGTCAGCAGGCAAGGAGAGGGGTTCATCGGTGAGCAGTTCTTC. Protein sequence: CVSRQGEGFIGEQFF.

This clonotype was counted a single time. Germline is not matched at one junction end, which may reflect a read error. This chain connects TRBV5-5 to TRBJ1-1; D remains ambiguous. The CDR3 loop spans 15 amino acids. Germline values: CDR1 SGHKS, CDR2 YYEKEE (reference sequence). The CDR3 region is CASGHDGERYTEVFF. The CDR3 bases are TGTGCCAGCGGCCATGATGGTGAGCGGTACACTGAAGTTTTCTTT. Full variable domain (remainder filled in from reference TRBV5-5 and TRBJ1-1): DAGVTQSPTHLIKTRGQQVTLRCSPISGHKSVSWYQQVLGQGPQFIFQYYEKEERGRGNFPDRFSARQFPNYSSELNVNALLLGDSALYLCASGHDGERYTEVFFGQGTRLTVV.

The table lists this clonotype with a few counts. A read error is possible here, since a much larger clone lies one base away. The genes are TRBV28 and TRBJ1-4; 10 bases are shared with TRBD1. CDR1 is MDHEN and CDR2 is SYDVKM in the germline V gene. Losses at the gene ends were 9 bases for V and 10 bases for J; bases not matched to a gene: 8. This CDR3 is built from 13 residues. Here the CDR3 reads CASARTGGGKLFF. DNA for the CDR3: TGTGCCAGTGCTAGGACAGGGGGTGGAAAACTGTTTTTT.

This clonotype was seen a single time. This likely comes from a read error, as the CDR3 has no conserved phenylalanine or tryptophan at its end. The J gene is TRBJ2-1, the V gene TRBV5-8; 8 bases map to TRBD2. Germline CDR1 and CDR2: SGHTS and YDEGEE. The CDR3 runs to 17 residues. The CDR3 DNA follows: TGTGCCAGCAGTTTGGGATTAGCGGGGAATTCCTACAATGAGCAGTTCTCC. Translation gives CASSLGLAGNSYNEQFS.

As regards this clonotype: As the CDR3 is not closed by the conserved phenylalanine or tryptophan, this likely results from a read error. For the CDR3, the DNA is TGTGCCATCAGCTTAGAGTCAGGGATGTCGATGGAGACCCAGTACTTA. This codes for CAISLESGMSMETQYL. V and J are TRBV11-2 and TRBJ2-5; weak D call: TRBD1 (5 bases). CDR1 SGHAT and CDR2 FQNNGV come from the germline V gene. This CDR3 comprises 16 residues.

Notes on this clonotype: The CDR3 does not close with the conserved phenylalanine or tryptophan, likely indicating a read error. The V gene is TRBV29-1, the J gene TRBJ2-1; D gene ambiguous. V dropped 5 bases and J dropped 10 bases, with 9 bases sitting between them. The CDR3 is made up of 10 amino acids. Germline V lookup: CDR1 SQVTM, CDR2 ANQGSEA. CDR3 residues: CSVLNGEQFL. In DNA form, the CDR3 reads TGCAGCGTTCTTAACGGCGAGCAGTTCTTA.

Regarding this clonotype: An end of the junction does not agree with germline; a read error may underlie this. V is TRBV10-3 and J is TRBJ1-4, with D possibly TRBD1 on 5 matching bases. The CDR3 spans 17 residues. The germline V gene has CDR1 ENHRY and CDR2 SYGVKD. The CDR3 protein is CAISDPGRPAINEKLSF. The DNA of the CDR3 is TGTGCCATCAGCGATCCGGGACGGCCTGCAATTAATGAAAAACTGTCTTTT.

To note about this clonotype: A much larger clone lies a single base off, so this may be a read error. The chain combines TRBV10-3 with TRBJ2-5; 7 positions match TRBD1. This CDR3 has 17 amino acids. Per germline, CDR1 ENHRY and CDR2 SYGVKD. As DNA, the CDR3 is TGTGCCATCAGTGAATCGGCAGGGGGAAATAGACAAGAGACCCGGTACTTC. Amino acids: CAISESAGGNRQETRYF.

This chain uses TRBV5-5 with TRBJ1-2, with TRBD1 as a possible D gene (6 bases). V lost 4 bases, J lost 0 bases, and 16 bases lay in between. CDR3 length equals 16 residues. Per the germline V gene, CDR1 is SGHKS and CDR2 is YYEKEE (reference sequence). CDR3 sequence: CASSPHPDRTNYGYTF. CDR3 in DNA: TGTGCCAGCAGCCCTCACCCGGACAGAACTAACTATGGCTACACCTTC.

Concerning this clonotype: One junction end does not reproduce the germline sequence, and a read error may be involved. This chain uses TRBV14 with TRBJ2-3; D gene ambiguous. Germline values: CDR1 SGHDN, CDR2 FVKESK. The CDR3 consists of 13 residues. The CDR3 loop is CDSSRGYKDTQYF. As DNA, the CDR3 is TGTGACAGCAGCCGAGGATACAAGGATACGCAGTATTTT.

Remarks on this clonotype: This may arise from a read error, as a much more abundant clone is one base away. The chain recombines TRBV28 with TRBJ2-7, with TRBD1 identical over 9 bases. CDR1 and CDR2 from the germline V gene are MDHEN and SYDVKM. CDR3 length: 12 residues. For the CDR3, the DNA is TGTGTCAGCGTGGGACAGGGCCACGAGCAGTACTTC. Encoded protein: CVSVGQGHEQYF.

The chain joins TRBV28 to TRBJ1-5; possible D gene TRBD1, 5 bases. CDR1 MDHEN and CDR2 SYDVKM come from the germline V gene. There are 14 residues in the CDR3. V was trimmed by 7 bases and J by 6 bases, leaving 16 bases between them. CDR3 in DNA: TGTGCCAGCAAAAGATATGGGGCGACTCAGCCCCAGCATTTT. Translated, it gives CASKRYGATQPQHF.

Notes on this clonotype: A junction boundary mismatches the germline segment, possibly from a read error. The chain combines TRBV4-3 with TRBJ1-1, with D maybe TRBD1 (5 bases). The CDR3 extends over 13 amino acids. The germline V gene has CDR1 LGHNA and CDR2 YSLEER. CDR3: CASSQGGNTETFF. DNA of the CDR3: TGCGCCAGCAGCCAAGGGGGGAACACTGAAACTTTCTTC.

This chain joins TRBV11-2 and TRBJ2-4; weak D call: TRBD2 (5 bases). V gave up 7 bases and J gave up 5 bases, with 18 bases separating them. From germline, CDR1 is SGHAT and CDR2 FQNNGV. The length of the CDR3 is 15 residues. The CDR3 is CASTTSAVPQNIQYF. CDR3 nucleotides: TGTGCCAGCACCACTTCAGCGGTACCCCAAAACATTCAGTACTTC.

This clonotype was detected a few times. The conserved phenylalanine or tryptophan is not found at the CDR3 terminus, so this likely reflects a read error. The V gene is TRBV11-3, the J gene TRBJ2-1; TRBD2 might be the D (5 bases). Germline V gene sequence: CDR1 SGHNT, CDR2 YENEEA. The length of the CDR3 is 15 residues. Trimming stripped 5 bases from V and 5 bases from J, with 16 bases between. DNA for the CDR3: TGTGCCAGCAGCCGGGAACGGAACGAAGACAATGAGCAGTTCCTC. This encodes CASSRERNEDNEQFL.

Ten or more counts support this clonotype. The V gene is TRBV7-9, the J gene TRBJ2-3; 8 bases match TRBD2. The V gene end was trimmed by 1 base and the J gene end by 6 bases; junction bases not matched to a gene: 3. CDR3 length: 14 amino acids. Germline CDR1 reads SEHNR; CDR2 reads FQNEAQ (reference sequence). CDR3 protein: CASSLVREGDTQYF. DNA for the CDR3: TGTGCCAGCAGCTTAGTCCGGGAGGGGGATACGCAGTATTTT.